This T cell receptor (beta chain) was retrieved from a study of control samples from healthy donors and cancer patients. Profiled with immunoSEQ multiplex PCR; TCRdb holds only in-frame clones, not every one. This sample has about 170,000 clones, with over 85% found just once. The junction had 0 bases not matched to a gene; V was cut back by 0 bases and J by 5 bases. CDR1 and CDR2 (germline): SGHNT, YYREEE (reference sequence). CDR3 length: 14 amino acids. This clone was recorded only once. The specimen was blood. This chain joins TRBV5-4 and TRBJ1-4; 8 bases are shared with TRBD1. The TCR was taken from a woman aged 60 to 75 in good health. The CDR3 DNA reads TGTGCCAGCAGCTTGGACAGGGGGAATGAAAAACTGTTTTTT. Amino acid sequence: CASSLDRGNEKLFF. Full variable domain (outside the CDR3, taken from reference TRBV5-4 and TRBJ1-4): ETGVTQSPTHLIKTRGQQVTLRCSSQSGHNTVSWYQQALGQGPQFIFQYYREEENGRGNFPPRFSGLQFPNYSSELNVNALELDDSALYLCASSLDRGNEKLFFGSGTQLSVL.